This T cell receptor (beta chain) was identified during a study of blood T cell repertoires in COVID-19. Germline values: CDR1 SGHNT, CDR2 YYREEE (reference sequence). The V and J ends lost 5 bases and 7 bases, in that order; junction bases with no gene match: 14. This CDR3 has 16 amino acids. Two negative PCRs, clearance, or symptom resolution were required of recovered Cohort 3 donors. The assay was immunoSEQ multiplex PCR, and TCRdb's table has in-frame clones only and misses some. The data show approximately 500,000 clones, roughly 90% seen once. The rearrangement uses TRBV5-4 and TRBJ2-7, with TRBD1 matching over 11 bases. The sample was PBMCs or T cells enriched from blood (not recorded which). This TCR was sampled from a woman aged 40 to 50 who had recovered from COVID-19. The CDR3 is CASSRGQGATPWEQYF. The CDR3 nucleotides are TGTGCCAGCAGTCGTGGACAGGGGGCAACTCCGTGGGAGCAGTACTTC.